Listed below are T cell receptor beta chains from one sample, sequenced in a study of T cell responses to AZD1222 COVID-19 vaccine. TCRdb's copy holds only in-frame clones and misses some; the assay was immunoSEQ multiplex PCR. Here the sample spans roughly 170,000 clones, about 90% being singletons. Sequences were derived from peripheral blood, sampled on day 0 of AZD1222 vaccination. All receptors come from an adult in good health. The CDR3 runs from the conserved cysteine through the conserved F or W. Fields, in order: V gene, J gene, clone size, CDR3 protein. A clone size is listed for some rows: how often the clone was seen (once, few, many), or a class if it is expanded.

V gene: TRBV24-1; J gene: TRBJ2-1; clone size: .; CDR3 protein: CATSDLLAGGEQFF
V gene: TRBV6-5; J gene: TRBJ2-7; clone size: .; CDR3 protein: CASSYSGREGQFEQYF
V gene: TRBV6-4; J gene: TRBJ2-3; clone size: .; CDR3 protein: CASSRGGAYGTQYF
V gene: TRBV14; J gene: TRBJ1-2; clone size: .; CDR3 protein: CASSQDRTVYGYTF
V gene: TRBV6-5; J gene: TRBJ2-7; clone size: once; CDR3 protein: CASFSTVYEQYF
V gene: TRBV10-2; J gene: TRBJ1-5; clone size: .; CDR3 protein: CASSPGGNQPQHF
V gene: TRBV30; J gene: TRBJ1-3; clone size: .; CDR3 protein: CAWSVWGAGNTIYF
V gene: TRBV27; J gene: TRBJ2-7; clone size: .; CDR3 protein: CAVRISRTGAIEQYF
V gene: TRBV18; J gene: TRBJ1-2; clone size: few; CDR3 protein: CASSPNGPQSDYTF
V gene: TRBV11-2; J gene: TRBJ2-5; clone size: .; CDR3 protein: CASSPQETQYF
V gene: TRBV9; J gene: TRBJ2-5; clone size: once; CDR3 protein: CASSVGAEETQYF
V gene: TRBV27; J gene: TRBJ1-4; clone size: few; CDR3 protein: CASSLGINLSRGQRHEKLFF
V gene: TRBV4-3; J gene: TRBJ1-1; clone size: .; CDR3 protein: CASSQEGGRRHTEAFF
V gene: TRBV30; J gene: TRBJ1-2; clone size: .; CDR3 protein: CAWSVRRDGYTF
V gene: TRBV7-3; J gene: TRBJ1-1; clone size: .; CDR3 protein: CASSLRRGAEAFF
V gene: TRBV10-3; J gene: TRBJ2-5; clone size: .; CDR3 protein: CATGQSETQYF
V gene: TRBV30; J gene: TRBJ2-7; clone size: .; CDR3 protein: CAWSVPPPGLVPHEQYF
V gene: TRBV5-1; J gene: TRBJ1-5; clone size: .; CDR3 protein: CASSLGSNQPQHF
V gene: TRBV7-9; J gene: TRBJ1-4; clone size: .; CDR3 protein: CASSTQGFNEKLFF
V gene: TRBV6-5; J gene: TRBJ2-1; clone size: .; CDR3 protein: CASSYSNDEQFF
V gene: TRBV4-1; J gene: TRBJ2-7; clone size: .; CDR3 protein: CASSQVSGLREQYF
V gene: TRBV4-1; J gene: TRBJ2-7; clone size: .; CDR3 protein: CASSQADRWSYEQYF
V gene: TRBV4-3; J gene: TRBJ1-3; clone size: .; CDR3 protein: CASSQGNTIYF
V gene: TRBV28; J gene: TRBJ2-3; clone size: .; CDR3 protein: CASRLGLAGVTDTQYF
V gene: TRBV5-4; J gene: TRBJ2-1; clone size: .; CDR3 protein: CASSFRGSGNEQFF
V gene: TRBV11-3; J gene: TRBJ1-1; clone size: .; CDR3 protein: CASSLQGNTEAFF
V gene: TRBV19; J gene: TRBJ1-4; clone size: .; CDR3 protein: CASSIGQAWRDEKLFF
V gene: TRBV12-3/TRBV12-4; J gene: TRBJ2-7; clone size: .; CDR3 protein: CASSSISGEQYF
V gene: TRBV12-5; J gene: TRBJ1-5; clone size: once; CDR3 protein: CASGLVRGQSNQGPQHF
V gene: TRBV7-3; J gene: TRBJ1-1; clone size: .; CDR3 protein: CASSTGGRNTEAFF
V gene: TRBV3-1/TRBV3-2; J gene: TRBJ2-3; clone size: once; CDR3 protein: CASSQDPKDTQYF
V gene: TRBV6-5; J gene: TRBJ2-3; clone size: .; CDR3 protein: CASSYSRLPTDTQYF
V gene: TRBV9; J gene: TRBJ2-1; clone size: .; CDR3 protein: CASSVVGTGIYNEQFF
V gene: TRBV5-1; J gene: TRBJ2-1; clone size: .; CDR3 protein: CASRREYEQFF
V gene: TRBV21-1; J gene: TRBJ2-7; clone size: .; CDR3 protein: CASSGLYEQYF
V gene: TRBV6-5; J gene: TRBJ1-4; clone size: .; CDR3 protein: CASSNRASNEKLFF
V gene: TRBV24-1; J gene: TRBJ2-5; clone size: .; CDR3 protein: CATSTRGWETQYF
V gene: TRBV15; J gene: TRBJ1-6; clone size: .; CDR3 protein: CATSSRVANNSPLHF
V gene: TRBV19; J gene: TRBJ1-2; clone size: .; CDR3 protein: CASSIGFRTNYGYTF
V gene: TRBV19; J gene: TRBJ1-4; clone size: .; CDR3 protein: CASRDTTEATNEKLFF
V gene: TRBV7-6; J gene: TRBJ1-4; clone size: .; CDR3 protein: CASSPGQGFGDEKLFF
V gene: TRBV5-8; J gene: TRBJ1-1; clone size: .; CDR3 protein: CASSFSPGGVWTEAFF
V gene: TRBV27; J gene: TRBJ1-5; clone size: .; CDR3 protein: CASSPYTLSHQPQHF
V gene: TRBV19; J gene: TRBJ1-5; clone size: .; CDR3 protein: CASSMSQVGNQPQHF
V gene: TRBV13; J gene: TRBJ2-5; clone size: .; CDR3 protein: CASCHSGGLGRTQYF
V gene: TRBV12-3/TRBV12-4; J gene: TRBJ1-1; clone size: once; CDR3 protein: CASWPQMNTEAFF